This T cell receptor (beta chain) is drawn from a study of T-cell reconstitution after alpha-beta-depleted transplantation in children. The CDR3 has 12 amino acids. V lost 0 bases and J lost 6, with 3 bases in between. CDR1 is SGDLS and CDR2 is YYNGEE in the germline V gene. As it was prepared, the TCRbeta library received unique molecular identifiers. TCRdb used MiXCR to reprocess the PCR reads, holding one entry per CDR3 protein. Of 200,000 to 300,000 distinct CDR3 sequences listed, around 11% are singletons. This clonotype was seen repeatedly, ten times or more. V is TRBV9 and J is TRBJ2-2, with no clear D. The material sequenced was PBMCs from the stem cell graft donor, taken from the stem cell graft. This sequence originates from a human donor who donated a stem cell graft to a child with acute lymphoblastic leukemia. CDR3 in amino acids: CASSVGPGELFF. In DNA, the CDR3 is TGTGCCAGCAGCGTAGGCCCCGGGGAGCTGTTTTTT.